These T cell receptor beta chains were read from a single sample in a study of CD8+ T cells in alopecia areata. Assay used: immunoSEQ multiplex PCR; TCRdb lists only in-frame clones, some missing. The profile shows 250,000 or so clones, around 67% of them singletons. The sample consisted of CD4+ T cells sorted from blood, taken at week 0. These receptors originate from a human donor with alopecia areata. CDR3s include the opening cysteine and the closing phenylalanine or tryptophan. Fields, in order: J gene, D gene, clone size, V gene, CDR3 DNA, CDR3 protein. The D gene is left open where the match is weak. The size field is filled for only some rows; it gives once, few, many or a size class.

>TRBJ2-5|-|-|TRBV30
TGTGCCTGGATAGTGGGCGCGGAGACCCAGTACTTC
CAWIVGAETQYF
>TRBJ2-7|TRBD1|-|TRBV30
TGTGCCTGGAGTACTGGACAGGGGAACGAGCAGTACTTC
CAWSTGQGNEQYF
>TRBJ2-1|-|-|TRBV14
TGTGCCAGCAGCCAAGGTAGAATCTTATTGCCAAATGAGCAGTTCTTC
CASSQGRILLPNEQFF
>TRBJ1-2|-|-|TRBV30
TGTGCCTTACACCCCCCCCGGCAGGCTATTAACTATGGCTACACCTTC
CALHPPRQAINYGYTF
>TRBJ2-7|-|-|TRBV30
TGTGCCTGGAGTGAACAGATCTACGAGCAGTACTTC
CAWSEQIYEQYF
>TRBJ2-3|-|-|TRBV5-4
TGTGCCAGCAGCTTGGAGGCAGGCCGGGATACGCAGTATTTT
CASSLEAGRDTQYF
>TRBJ2-7|TRBD1|-|TRBV7-2
TGTGCCAGCAGCTTAGCGCTTGGGACAGGGTTTCACGAGCAGTACTTC
CASSLALGTGFHEQYF
>TRBJ2-1|TRBD2|-|TRBV29-1
TGCAGCGTTCCCCCGACTAGCGGGGGGGCGAATGAGCAGTTCTTC
CSVPPTSGGANEQFF
>TRBJ2-7|-|-|TRBV9
TGTGCCAGCAGTCCCTCGGGGCAGCTCTCCTACGAGCAGTACTTC
CASSPSGQLSYEQYF
>TRBJ2-5|TRBD2|once|TRBV15
TGTGCCACCAGCAGAGCCGGGACTAGCGGGCAAGAGACCCAGTACTTC
CATSRAGTSGQETQYF
>TRBJ2-7|TRBD2|-|TRBV5-1
TGCGCCAGCAGCCAGGATAGCGGGATGACCTACGAGCAGTACTTC
CASSQDSGMTYEQYF
>TRBJ1-5|-|-|TRBV9
TGTGCCAGCAGCCTTGCGGGGGGCGATCAGCCCCAGCATTTT
CASSLAGGDQPQHF
>TRBJ2-5|TRBD2|-|TRBV11-1
TGTGCCAGCAGCCTAGGGGAGGGAGGAGGGACCCAGTACTTC
CASSLGEGGGTQYF
>TRBJ1-4|-|-|TRBV20-1
TGCAGTGCGGTTAGAGGTGAAAAACTGTTTTTT
CSAVRGEKLFF
>TRBJ2-1|TRBD2|-|TRBV6-5
TGTGCCAGCGGCAGGACTAGCGGGGCCTTCGGTGAGCAGTTCTTC
CASGRTSGAFGEQFF
>TRBJ2-3|-|few|TRBV4-2
TGTGCCAGCAGCTACGGGCTCGCGGATACGCAGTATTTT
CASSYGLADTQYF
>TRBJ1-1|-|-|TRBV5-1
TGCGCCAGCAGCTTTAACAGGGTGAACACTGAAGCTTTCTTT
CASSFNRVNTEAFF
>TRBJ1-4|TRBD1|-|TRBV29-1
TGCAGCGCCTCCAGGGGGACATCTAATGAAAAACTGTTTTTT
CSASRGTSNEKLFF
>TRBJ2-5|-|-|TRBV19
TGTGCCAGTAGTATTATTACCCAAGAGACCCAGTACTTC
CASSIITQETQYF
>TRBJ1-1|TRBD1|-|TRBV6-5
TGTGCCAGCAGGCTACAGGGGGCGAACACTGAAGCTTTCTTT
CASRLQGANTEAFF
>TRBJ1-2|-|-|TRBV9
TGTGCCAGCAGCGTAGGAATGGAAAGGAGCTACTACTATGGCTACACCTTC
CASSVGMERSYYYGYTF
>TRBJ2-1|-|few|TRBV25-1
TGTGCCAGCAGTGGGACAGTCAATGAGCAGTTCTTC
CASSGTVNEQFF
>TRBJ2-5|-|-|TRBV7-9
TGTGCCAGCAGCCCCCCAGGTGTGGCTCGGGAGACCCAGTACTTC
CASSPPGVARETQYF
>TRBJ2-7|TRBD1|-|TRBV4-1
TGCGCCAGCAGCTCAGGACAGGGCCACGAGCAGTACTTC
CASSSGQGHEQYF
>TRBJ2-7|TRBD1|-|TRBV29-1
TGCAGCGGAGGACAGGGGAAAACCTACGAGCAGTACTTC
CSGGQGKTYEQYF
>TRBJ2-3|-|-|TRBV6-6
TGTGCCAGCAGCCCGTACAGGGGAGGGACAGATACGCAGTATTTT
CASSPYRGGTDTQYF
>TRBJ2-7|-|once|TRBV30
TGTGCCTGGAGGATGTACTGGCAGGGGAGCTCCTACGAGCAGTACTTC
CAWRMYWQGSSYEQYF
>TRBJ2-4|-|once|TRBV25-1
TGTGCCAGCAGTGAATTGTCGGAAAGCGGTCGGCGGTACTTC
CASSELSESGRRYF
>TRBJ2-7|-|-|TRBV5-1
TGCGCCAGCAGCTTGGTTACAGGAACCTACGAGCAGTACTTC
CASSLVTGTYEQYF
>TRBJ1-6|-|-|TRBV21-1
TGTGCCAGCAGCCCGGGAGGGCCTAGCTCCTATAATTCACCCCTCCACTTT
CASSPGGPSSYNSPLHF
>TRBJ2-3|-|-|TRBV15
TGTGCCACCAGCAGAGCGGGAGCCGATGGACCAGATACGCAGTATTTT
CATSRAGADGPDTQYF
>TRBJ2-5|-|-|TRBV5-1
TGCGCCAGCAGCTTGTCGCCCCAAGAGACCCAGTACTTC
CASSLSPQETQYF
>TRBJ2-2|-|once|TRBV29-1
TGCAGCGTTGCCGGCGGACCGAACACCGGGGAGCTGTTTTTT
CSVAGGPNTGELFF
>TRBJ1-5|-|-|TRBV27
TGTGCCAGTGGGACGTCCGTTAGCAATCAGCCCCAGCATTTT
CASGTSVSNQPQHF